Described below is a single T cell receptor beta chain sequence and its context. Germline values: CDR1 MNHNS, CDR2 SASEGT. The CDR3 is made up of 14 amino acids. V was clipped by 6 bases and J by 0 bases, with 9 bases between them. The data were taken from a study of identical twins. A universal primer site was incorporated via template switching, and the cDNA contained unique molecular identifiers. TCRdb processed the 5' RACE reads anew with MiXCR; each CDR3 protein has one entry. The sample includes around 670,000 distinct CDR3 sequences, around 6% seen only once; the top ten take approximately 2%. The chain links TRBV6-1 to TRBJ2-4, with no clear D. The receptor was derived from a man younger than 35 in good health. The sample comprised naive T cells sorted from blood. As DNA, the CDR3 is TGTGCCAGCAGGCTAATGAAAGCCAAAAACATTCAGTACTTC. Encoded protein: CASRLMKAKNIQYF.